The 26 T cell receptor beta chains listed next were all sequenced from one sample in a study of radiation and T cells in renal cell carcinoma. The repertoire was sequenced with immunoSEQ multiplex PCR; TCRdb's copy has only in-frame clones and lacks some. The sample lists some 75,000 clones, about four fifths occurring once. Time point: blood 2 weeks post-SBRT. Treatment specified: 15 Gy SBRT to primary tumor, nephrectomy 4 weeks later. Here the sequenced sample was blood, taken from a patient whose treatment included radiotherapy and nephrectomy. Source of these receptors: a man aged 60 to 69 with renal cell carcinoma.

A word on this clone: Other nucleotide sequences in the sample specify the same CDR3. The CDR3 sequence is CASSLDGGVYEQYF. The CDR3 nucleotides are TGTGCCAGCTCGCTAGACGGAGGAGTTTACGAGCAGTACTTC. V and J are TRBV18 and TRBJ2-7; a weak D match, TRBD2 (5 bases). The CDR3 totals 14 residues. Looked up from germline, CDR1 is KGHSH and CDR2 is LQKENI. Trimming pared 6 bases from V and 4 bases from J, leaving 16 bases between. Looking up the rest from reference TRBV18 and TRBJ2-7 gives the full variable domain: NAGVMQNPRHLVRRRGQEARLRCSPMKGHSHVYWYRQLPEEGLKFMVYLQKENIIDESGMPKERFSAEFPKEGPSILRIQQVVRGDSAAYFCASSLDGGVYEQYFGPGTRLTVT.

CDR3 bases: TGTGCCTGGAGTGTACAGCCAGATACGCAGTATTTT. Protein sequence: CAWSVQPDTQYF. This chain connects TRBV30 to TRBJ2-3, with D uncertain. This CDR3 is 12 amino acids long. Germline V CDR1 and CDR2: GTSNPN, SVGIG (reference sequence). V lost 0 bases to trimming and J lost 4 bases, with 5 bases between them.

This chain uses TRBV6-1 with TRBJ2-7; TRBD2 matches at 7 bases. Germline CDR1 reads MNHNS; CDR2 reads SASEGT. The CDR3 runs 13 residues. V lost 5 bases to trimming and J lost 3 bases; unmatched junction nucleotides: 4. CDR3: CASSQRTSYEQYF. The CDR3 bases are TGTGCCAGCAGTCAACGGACTAGCTACGAGCAGTACTTC.

This chain links TRBV28 with TRBJ2-2; D tentatively fits TRBD1 or TRBD2 (5 bases each). The CDR3 consists of 15 residues. Trimming cost V 5 bases and J 0 bases, with 10 bases left between them. The germline V gene has CDR1 MDHEN and CDR2 SYDVKM. DNA of the CDR3: TGTGCCAGCAGTGACGGGACGCCGAACACCGGGGAGCTGTTTTTT. Residues: CASSDGTPNTGELFF. The variable domain in full, completed from reference TRBV28 and TRBJ2-2, reads DVKVTQSSRYLVKRTGEKVFLECVQDMDHENMFWYRQDPGLGLRLIYFSYDVKMKEKGDIPEGYSVSREKKERFSLILESASTNQTSMYLCASSDGTPNTGELFFGEGSRLTVL.

This clone was found once. The chain uses TRBV6-6 and TRBJ2-1; tentatively, D is TRBD2 (7 bases). Deletions cut 6 bases from V and 6 bases from J, with 18 bases between. The germline CDR1 and CDR2 sequences are MNHNY and SVGAGI (reference sequence). CDR3 size: 15 residues. The CDR3 region is CASSPGRGHLNEQFF. Here the CDR3 DNA reads TGTGCCAGCAGCCCTGGGCGGGGGCATCTCAATGAGCAGTTCTTC.

The chain employs TRBV9 and TRBJ2-1; TRBD2 matches at 8 bases. Germline CDR1 and CDR2: SGDLS and YYNGEE. V was clipped by 4 bases and J by 3 bases; unmatched bases: 9. The CDR3 has 16 amino acids. CDR3 protein: CASSRTSGGIYNEQFF. The CDR3 coding sequence is TGTGCCAGCAGCAGAACTAGCGGAGGTATCTACAATGAGCAGTTCTTC.

This rearrangement joins TRBV18 to TRBJ2-3, with unresolved D. The germline V and J ends were trimmed by 1 base and 0 bases, with 8 bases remaining between them. This CDR3 region has 15 residues. CDR1 and CDR2 from the germline V gene are KGHSH and LQKENI. The CDR3 nucleotides read TGTGCCAGCTCACCACTAGCCTCTAGCACAGATACGCAGTATTTT. Translated, it gives CASSPLASSTDTQYF.

V gene TRBV5-4 combines with J gene TRBJ2-2, with D possibly being TRBD1 (5 bases). The V end lost 1 base, the J end lost 5 bases, and 9 bases lay between the germline ends. This CDR3 spans 14 amino acids. Germline lookup yields CDR1 SGHNT and CDR2 YYREEE (reference sequence). This CDR3 is CASSLKGRTGELFF. CDR3 bases: TGTGCCAGCAGCTTGAAGGGGCGTACCGGGGAGCTGTTTTTT.

The table lists this clone with a few counts. The V and J genes are TRBV29-1 and TRBJ1-2; D is perhaps TRBD1 (6 bases). Trimming removed 4 bases from V and 4 bases from J, with 16 bases in between. The length of the CDR3 is 14 residues. CDR1 is SQVTM, CDR2 ANQGSEA, per germline. The CDR3 coding sequence is TGCAGCGTTGGGGGGGTACAGGGCGGCTATGGCTACACCTTC. It yields the protein CSVGGVQGGYGYTF.

The rearrangement joins TRBV27 to TRBJ2-2; D is perhaps TRBD1 or TRBD2 (5 bases each). V lost 5 bases, J lost 3 bases, and 16 bases lay in between. The CDR3 contains 16 residues. Per the germline V gene, CDR1 is MNHEY and CDR2 is SMNVEV (reference sequence). CDR3 nucleotide sequence: TGTGCCAGCAGTCCCGATAATGGGGGATACACCGGGGAGCTGTTTTTT. This gives the protein CASSPDNGGYTGELFF.

This clone has a single count. The chain carries TRBV25-1 and TRBJ2-1, with 7 bases matching TRBD1. Germline V gene data show CDR1 as MGHDK and CDR2 as SYGVNS. The CDR3 sequence is 14 residues long. After removal of 4 bases from V and 4 bases from J, the junction contained 4 bases not matched to a gene. The CDR3 DNA follows: TGTGCCAGCAGTGTCACAGGGGTATACAATGAGCAGTTCTTC. Amino acid sequence: CASSVTGVYNEQFF.

This chain uses TRBV23-1 with TRBJ2-3; D is tentatively TRBD1 or TRBD2 (6 bases each). TRBV23-1 is designated an ORF whose function remains uncertain. This CDR3 contains 15 residues. Trimming removed 11 bases at V and 0 bases at J, with 18 bases between. The CDR3: CAFKKGGPSTDTQYF. The CDR3 DNA follows: TGCGCCTTTAAAAAGGGGGGCCCTAGCACAGATACGCAGTATTTT.

The CDR3 region has the DNA TGCGCCAGCAGGGCGACAGGATCAGGGTTCAATGAGCAGTTCTTC. Translated, it gives CASRATGSGFNEQFF. The V call is TRBV10-2, the J call TRBJ2-1; the D gene is possibly TRBD1 (6 bases). CDR1 and CDR2 from the germline V gene are WSHSY and SAAADI. Trimming left V 6 bases short and J 6 bases short, with 18 bases between. This CDR3 has 15 residues.

This chain joins TRBV23-1 and TRBJ2-7; 9 positions match TRBD1. TRBV23-1 is treated as an ORF (open reading frame) with a function not yet certain. Losses at the gene ends were 6 bases for V and 7 bases for J; bases not matched to a gene: 16. There are 16 residues in the CDR3. CDR3 DNA sequence: TGCGCCAGCAGCTCCGACCGGGACAGGGCCCGGTGTGAGCAGTACTTC. Protein sequence: CASSSDRDRARCEQYF.

The chain has TRBV10-1 and TRBJ2-5, with 13 positions matching TRBD2. CDR1 is WNHNN and CDR2 is SYGVQD in the germline V gene (reference sequence). J lost 3 bases, V lost 2 bases, and 0 bases had no gene match. CDR3 length: 15 residues. The CDR3 nucleotides read TGCGCCAGCAGTGAGGGACTAGCGGGAGAAGAGACCCAGTACTTC. It specifies CASSEGLAGEETQYF.

The V gene is TRBV4-2, the J gene TRBJ2-1; D is perhaps TRBD2 (5 bases). Trimming removed 1 base from V and 3 bases from J, with 13 bases in between. The CDR3 consists of 16 residues. Germline values: CDR1 LGHNA, CDR2 YNFKEQ. CDR3 residues: CASSQVTSLNYNEQFF. For the CDR3, the DNA is TGTGCCAGCAGCCAAGTCACTAGTTTAAACTACAATGAGCAGTTCTTC.

Only a few counts were recorded for this clone. V usage is TRBV5-1 and J usage is TRBJ1-1, with 7 positions matching TRBD1. The CDR3 is made up of 12 amino acids. V trimming: 7 bases; J trimming: 3 bases; junction bases outside the gene matches: 3. The V gene's germline CDR1 is SGHRS and CDR2 YFSETQ. CDR3 region: CASGGQYTEAFF. The CDR3 DNA sequence: TGCGCCAGCGGGGGACAGTACACTGAAGCTTTCTTT.

The chain employs TRBV11-2 and TRBJ2-3, with 9 bases matching TRBD1. This CDR3 comprises 16 residues. From germline, CDR1 is SGHAT and CDR2 FQNNGV. J was trimmed by 4 bases and V by 6 bases; bases with no gene match: 11. CDR3 residues: CASSLTGGAQADTQYF. The CDR3 DNA reads TGTGCCAGCAGTTTAACAGGGGGCGCACAGGCAGATACGCAGTATTTT.

This clone has only one observation. The V call is TRBV6-1, the J call TRBJ2-6; TRBD1 agrees at 11 bases. Germline V gives CDR1 MNHNS, CDR2 SASEGT. V lost 4 bases and J lost 7; bases outside the gene matches: 15. The CDR3 runs 19 residues. The CDR3 region is CASSGWGGQGASRANVLTF. The CDR3 region has the DNA TGTGCCAGCAGTGGGTGGGGCGGACAGGGGGCCTCTCGCGCCAACGTCCTGACTTTC.

J is TRBJ1-2 and V is TRBV6-6, with D uncertain. V was trimmed by 6 bases and J by 7 bases, leaving 18 bases between them. In germline, CDR1 is MNHNY, CDR2 SVGAGI (reference sequence). The CDR3 sequence is 14 residues long. CDR3 residues: CASSFDGAWSGYTF. The CDR3 bases are TGTGCCAGCAGCTTTGACGGAGCGTGGTCTGGCTACACCTTC.

The chain links TRBV21-1 to TRBJ2-7. TRBV21-1 is termed a pseudogene. The CDR3 contains 14 residues. CDR3 DNA: TGTGCCAGCAGCAAAGGAGGGGCGGGCTACGAGCAGTACTTC. It encodes CASSKGGAGYEQYF.

By sample share, this clone is medium-sized. The rearrangement uses TRBV19 and TRBJ2-5; the D gene is possibly TRBD2 (5 bases). The CDR3 is made up of 15 amino acids. The V and J ends lost 6 bases and 2 bases respectively, with 16 bases between them. Per germline, CDR1 LNHDA and CDR2 SQIVND (reference sequence). DNA for the CDR3: TGTGCCAGTAGCGGGCGGGCTACACAACAAGAGACCCAGTACTTC. Translating gives CASSGRATQQETQYF.

Written as DNA, the CDR3 is TGCAGTGCCCCCCCGACATATGGCTACACCTTC. This encodes CSAPPTYGYTF. The chain combines TRBV20-1 with TRBJ1-2; D is unclear. Germline lookup yields CDR1 DFQATT and CDR2 SNEGSKA (reference sequence). Trimming pared 6 bases from V and 5 bases from J, leaving 10 bases between. This CDR3 contains 11 residues.

The rearrangement links TRBV7-8 to TRBJ2-7; a possible D gene is TRBD1 (6 bases). This CDR3 is 15 amino acids long. CDR1 and CDR2 (germline): SGHVS, FQNEAQ. Trimming removed 1 base at V and 0 bases at J, with 10 bases between. This CDR3 is CASSLVRDISYEQYF. CDR3 in DNA: TGTGCCAGCAGCTTAGTTCGGGACATCTCCTACGAGCAGTACTTC.

This clone was observed many times. The chain couples TRBV11-2 to TRBJ2-7, with no clear D. Germline loops: CDR1 SGHAT, CDR2 FQNNGV. The CDR3 is made up of 16 amino acids. Trimming removed 1 base at V and 6 bases at J, with 19 bases between. CDR3 in amino acids: CASSLVGSPLSREQYF. The CDR3 DNA sequence: TGTGCCAGCAGCTTAGTCGGTAGCCCTCTCTCCCGCGAGCAGTACTTC.

The chain recombines TRBV11-3 with TRBJ2-3; TRBD2 might be the D (6 bases). Trimming pared 2 bases from V and 3 bases from J, leaving 12 bases between. This CDR3 is built from 15 residues. CDR1 and CDR2 from the germline V gene are SGHNT and YENEEA. The CDR3 bases are TGTGCCAGCAGCTTATATGGTGGGGGGACAGATACGCAGTATTTT. Translation gives CASSLYGGGTDTQYF.